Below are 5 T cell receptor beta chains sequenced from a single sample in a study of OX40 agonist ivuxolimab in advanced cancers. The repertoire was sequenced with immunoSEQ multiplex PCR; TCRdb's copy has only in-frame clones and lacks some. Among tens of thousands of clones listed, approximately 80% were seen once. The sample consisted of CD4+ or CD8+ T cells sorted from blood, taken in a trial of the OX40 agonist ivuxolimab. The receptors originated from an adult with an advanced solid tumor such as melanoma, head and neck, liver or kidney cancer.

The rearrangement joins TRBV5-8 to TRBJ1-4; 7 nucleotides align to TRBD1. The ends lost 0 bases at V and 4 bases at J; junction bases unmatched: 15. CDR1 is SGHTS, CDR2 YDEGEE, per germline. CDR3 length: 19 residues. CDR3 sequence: CASSLGDQYTDRINEKLFF. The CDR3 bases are TGTGCCAGCAGCTTGGGGGACCAATATACGGACAGGATTAATGAAAAACTGTTTTTT.

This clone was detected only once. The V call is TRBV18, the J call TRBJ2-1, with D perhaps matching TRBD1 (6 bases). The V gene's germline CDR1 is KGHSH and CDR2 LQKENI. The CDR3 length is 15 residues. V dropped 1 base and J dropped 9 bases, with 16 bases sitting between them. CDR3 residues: CASSPRQGKSGEQFF. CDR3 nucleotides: TGTGCCAGCTCACCACGGCAGGGGAAGAGTGGTGAGCAGTTCTTC.

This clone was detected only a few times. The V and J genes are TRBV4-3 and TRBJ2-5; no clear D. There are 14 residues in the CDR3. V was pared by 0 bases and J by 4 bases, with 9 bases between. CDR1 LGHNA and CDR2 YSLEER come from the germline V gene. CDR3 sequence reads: CASSQEDRPETQYF. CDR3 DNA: TGCGCCAGCAGCCAAGAGGATAGGCCAGAGACCCAGTACTTC.

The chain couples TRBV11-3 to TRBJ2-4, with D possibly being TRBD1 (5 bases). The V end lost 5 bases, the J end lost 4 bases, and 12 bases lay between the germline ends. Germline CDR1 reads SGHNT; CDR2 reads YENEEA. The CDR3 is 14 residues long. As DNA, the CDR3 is TGTGCCAGCAGCCGTCGACAGCTGAAAAACATTCAGTACTTC. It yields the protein CASSRRQLKNIQYF.

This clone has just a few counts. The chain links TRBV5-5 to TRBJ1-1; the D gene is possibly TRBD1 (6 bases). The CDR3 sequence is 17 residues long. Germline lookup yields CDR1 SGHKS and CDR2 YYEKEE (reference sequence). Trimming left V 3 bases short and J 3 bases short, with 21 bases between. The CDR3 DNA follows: TGTGCCAGCAGCTCGCGGAATTTGAGGACAGACGACACTGAAGCTTTCTTT. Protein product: CASSSRNLRTDDTEAFF.